These T cell receptor beta chains were read from a single sample in a study of blood T cell repertoires in COVID-19. Measured with immunoSEQ multiplex PCR; TCRdb has only the in-frame clones, and not every one. The sample has 200,000 to 250,000 clones; about 90% are singletons. Sample: peripheral blood. The receptors were gathered from a woman aged 50 to 60 with acute or convalescent COVID-19. Each CDR3 is given with its conserved first and last residue. The order of the fields is D gene, J gene, V gene, clone size, CDR3 protein, CDR3 DNA. The D gene is left open where the match is weak. A row's size may be missing; if present it is once, few, many or a size class.

>.|TRBJ1-1|TRBV6-2/TRBV6-3|.
CASSWGDTEAFF
TGTGCCAGCAGTTGGGGGGACACTGAAGCTTTCTTT
>.|TRBJ1-2|TRBV5-1|.
CASSPGGDTGYTF
TGCGCCAGCAGCCCCGGAGGGGATACAGGCTACACCTTC
>.|TRBJ1-1|TRBV6-5|.
CAIQDSSNTEAFF
TGTGCCATCCAGGACAGCTCGAACACTGAAGCTTTCTTT
>TRBD1|TRBJ1-1|TRBV11-3|once
CASSPGTVVNTEAFF
TGTGCCAGCAGCCCTGGGACAGTCGTGAACACTGAAGCTTTCTTT
>.|TRBJ1-2|TRBV23-1|.
CASSQSWTEASVWLGYTF
TGCGCCAGCAGTCAATCGTGGACGGAGGCCTCCGTCTGGCTGGGATACACCTTC
>TRBD1|TRBJ2-4|TRBV2|.
CASKATGTGYIQYF
TGTGCCAGCAAGGCGACCGGGACAGGGTACATTCAGTACTTC
>.|TRBJ1-2|TRBV6-5|.
CASSYGAGNYGYTF
TGTGCCAGCAGTTACGGTGCGGGCAACTATGGCTACACCTTC
>.|TRBJ1-2|TRBV24-1|.
CATPEGDNYGYTF
TGTGCCACCCCCGAGGGCGATAACTATGGCTACACCTTC
>TRBD2|TRBJ2-3|TRBV25-1|.
CASSRSGATRVTDTQYF
TGTGCCAGCAGCCGTAGCGGGGCCACACGCGTTACAGATACGCAGTATTTT
>.|TRBJ1-2|TRBV6-6|once
CASSPQGMSNYGYTF
TGTGCCAGCAGTCCACAGGGTATGAGCAACTATGGCTACACCTTC
>TRBD1|TRBJ1-2|TRBV30|.
CAWRDLRGGYTF
TGTGCCTGGAGGGACCTCAGGGGGGGCTACACCTTC
>.|TRBJ1-3|TRBV7-2|once
CASSSSLLLNTIYF
TGTGCCAGCAGCTCTAGTCTTCTGCTAAACACCATATATTTT
>.|TRBJ2-7|TRBV5-4|.
CASSLGRTGIYEQYF
TGTGCCAGCAGCCTTGGGAGGACAGGAATCTACGAGCAGTACTTC
>TRBD2|TRBJ2-6|TRBV5-1|.
CASSSRGTGANVLTF
TGCGCCAGCAGCTCGCGGGGGACTGGGGCCAACGTCCTGACTTTC
>TRBD2|TRBJ2-7|TRBV3-1/TRBV3-2|.
CASSRRTGLAVYEQYF
TGTGCCAGCAGCCGCCGGACGGGACTAGCGGTCTACGAGCAGTACTTC
>TRBD2|TRBJ2-1|TRBV9|.
CASSGSGTYNEQFF
TGTGCCAGCAGCGGTAGCGGGACCTACAATGAGCAGTTCTTC
>.|TRBJ2-6|TRBV14|.
CASSRYRVSGANVLTF
TGTGCCAGCAGCCGATACAGGGTCTCTGGGGCCAACGTCCTGACTTTC
>TRBD1|TRBJ1-2|TRBV7-9|.
CASSLAETGNGYTF
TGTGCCAGCAGCTTAGCGGAGACAGGGAATGGCTACACCTTC
>.|TRBJ1-2|TRBV11-2|.
CASSLEAPYYGYTF
TGTGCCAGCAGCTTAGAGGCCCCCTACTATGGCTACACCTTC
>.|TRBJ2-7|TRBV9|.
CASSPGVKSPYEQYF
TGTGCCAGCAGCCCGGGAGTCAAAAGTCCCTACGAGCAGTACTTC
>.|TRBJ1-2|TRBV11-2|.
CASSNNRGAEGYTF
TGTGCCAGCAGCAATAACCGGGGTGCGGAGGGCTACACCTTC
>TRBD1|TRBJ1-1|TRBV6-6|.
CASAIPWKGGVTEAFF
TGTGCCAGCGCTATCCCTTGGAAAGGGGGCGTCACTGAAGCTTTCTTT
>.|TRBJ2-7|TRBV15|.
CATSRDETYEQYF
TGTGCCACCAGCAGAGACGAAACTTACGAGCAGTACTTC
>TRBD2|TRBJ2-3|TRBV7-9|few
CASSISGSSDTQYF
TGTGCCAGCAGCATTAGCGGGAGTAGCGATACGCAGTATTTT
>.|TRBJ2-7|TRBV2|.
CAGRDNPGVNEQYF
TGTGCCGGCCGGGACAACCCTGGAGTAAACGAGCAGTACTTC